This TCR beta chain was sequenced in a study of CD8+CD57+ T cells in acquired aplastic anemia (dated by TCRdb to 2017 to 2018). Background for the entire study: On average, sorted CD4+ and CD8+ cells yielded approximately 3 ug of extracted DNA, with a range of about 0.18 to 27.4 ug. Healthy donor samples averaged approximately 10 million reads for CD4+ and under 12 million for CD8+ cells. General findings and caveats noted by the study authors: Around 31 CD8+ CDR3 sequences were shared between patients and controls but appeared highly expressed in patients and within their immunodominant clones. Between patients and healthy controls, no significant difference in CD8+ Simpson's diversity was found (P=0.060).

Profiling of TCR beta VDJ combinations and CDR3 sequences used genomic DNA as the template. TCR repertoire sequencing was run on an Illumina HiSeq 2000. Per the source publication's procedure: Repertoire assessment relied on Simpson's diversity index, CDR3 size and DJ length profiles, and TRBV/TRBJ rearrangement plots. Whichever DNA sequence was most abundant in the deep sequencing data was defined as the immunodominant clone. CDR3 amino acid sequences were checked for sharing between subjects and were compared against published repertoires and the VDJdb database. In TCRdb, the public reads were trimmed at Q25 with fastp and aligned with MiXCR, with productive beta chains retained. Every CDR3 protein is listed once, alongside the most common genes and DNA of its rows. The V and J calls and clone size come from TCRdb's table, not from the authors' own analysis. The sample data list around 64,000 distinct CDR3 sequences, and 50% to 70% of these were observed just once. Jointly, the top ten make up about 2.5% of the sample.

From its cysteine to its phenylalanine, the CDR3 spans 15 amino acids. Of the read, only the CDR3 DNA is kept; its 45 bases are in frame from base 1. V drops 2 bases and J drops 1 base, leaving 9 bases in between. According to the germline V gene, CDR1 reads MGHRA and CDR2 reads YSYEKL. In the study, sorted CD4+ and CD8+ blood T cells from patients with severe aplastic anemia and from healthy subjects underwent deep sequencing of TCR repertoires. Ficoll-Paque density gradient centrifugation was used to isolate peripheral blood mononuclear cells. Before DNA extraction, CD4+ and CD8+ T cells were sorted with FACS or magnetic beads. This clonotype was counted many times. The antigen it recognizes is unknown. No per-base quality is available; no much larger clone lies one base away.

Sequenced material: sorted CD4+, CD8+, or CD8+CD57+ T cells (not recorded which) from PBMCs. This clonotype was sampled from a human donor in good health, serving as a control. Recombination linked TRBV4-1 to TRBJ2-1; confidence is insufficient to name the D gene. Read as DNA, the sequence is TGCGCCAGCAGCCAACAGACTGGTTCCTACAATGAGCAGTTCTTC. This codes for CASSQQTGSYNEQFF.